This is a list of T cell receptor beta chains from one sample in a study of blood T cell repertoires in COVID-19. Using immunoSEQ multiplex PCR, the repertoire was profiled, and TCRdb retains in-frame clones only, with some absent. The table lists 62,000 or so clones, 80% to 90% of them singletons. Sequences were obtained from peripheral blood. These receptor sequences come from a woman between 55 and 75 years old with acute or convalescent COVID-19. Each CDR3 is given with its conserved first and last residue. The D gene is left open where the match is weak. Size is stated for part of the rows, as once, few or many counts, or as a class when the clone is expanded.

clone size | D gene | CDR3 length | J gene | V gene | CDR3 protein | CDR3 DNA
- | TRBD1 | 12 | TRBJ1-2 | TRBV30 | CAGDRGGEGYTF | TGTGCCGGTGACAGGGGAGGGGAAGGCTACACCTTC
- | - | 18 | TRBJ1-5 | TRBV28 | CASSSNSGGVRGNQPQHF | TGTGCCAGCAGTTCTAATTCCGGGGGGGTCAGGGGCAATCAGCCCCAGCATTTT
- | - | 14 | TRBJ1-6 | TRBV7-2 | CASSLSSRGSPLHF | TGTGCCAGCAGCTTATCGTCCAGGGGTTCACCCCTCCACTTT
few | - | 12 | TRBJ2-1 | TRBV2 | CASMELYNEQFF | TGTGCCAGCATGGAGCTCTACAATGAGCAGTTCTTC
- | - | 12 | TRBJ1-1 | TRBV29-1 | CSASQAQGKAFF | TGCAGCGCCAGCCAGGCACAGGGTAAGGCTTTCTTT
- | TRBD1 | 15 | TRBJ1-5 | TRBV2 | CATSPDRVGNQPQHF | TGTGCCACCTCACCGGACAGGGTTGGCAATCAGCCCCAGCATTTT
- | TRBD2 | 19 | TRBJ2-1 | TRBV29-1 | CSVFGISKLAHGRASDWFF | TGCAGCGTTTTTGGTATTAGTAAACTAGCTCACGGGAGGGCCTCGGATTGGTTCTTC
once | TRBD1 | 18 | TRBJ1-2 | TRBV19 | CASSSTTGFKISGYGYTF | TGTGCCAGTAGTTCCACGACAGGGTTTAAGATAAGTGGCTATGGCTACACCTTC
- | - | 15 | TRBJ1-5 | TRBV6-1 | CASSELTNSNQPQHF | TGTGCCAGCAGTGAACTGACTAATAGCAATCAGCCCCAGCATTTT
- | - | 17 | TRBJ1-6 | TRBV9 | CASSSEDTTRNNSPLHF | TGTGCCAGCAGCTCTGAGGACACTACGAGAAATAATTCACCCCTCCACTTT
once | TRBD1 | 14 | TRBJ2-3 | TRBV9 | CASSAGQGPDTQYF | TGTGCCAGCAGCGCTGGACAGGGGCCTGATACGCAGTATTTT
- | - | 13 | TRBJ2-5 | TRBV6-5 | CASSYTSTETQYF | TGTGCCAGCAGTTATACTAGCACCGAGACCCAGTACTTC
- | - | 13 | TRBJ1-5 | TRBV12-3/TRBV12-4 | CASRSRQNQPQHF | TGTGCCAGCAGATCAAGACAGAATCAGCCCCAGCATTTT
- | TRBD1 | 12 | TRBJ1-4 | TRBV7-9 | CASSPGGGDPNF | TGTGCCAGCAGCCCAGGGGGCGGAGATCCGAATTTT
- | TRBD1 | 19 | TRBJ1-4 | TRBV13 | CASSPHRGTLRATNEKLFF | TGTGCCAGCAGCCCTCACAGGGGGACCCTTCGAGCAACTAATGAAAAACTGTTTTTT
- | - | 13 | TRBJ1-1 | TRBV12-3/TRBV12-4 | CASSLRGATEAFF | TGTGCCAGCAGTTTACGCGGGGCCACTGAAGCTTTCTTT
- | TRBD1 | 19 | TRBJ1-1 | TRBV7-3 | CASSFSAITGGAMNTEAFF | TGTGCCAGCAGCTTTTCCGCTATAACAGGGGGCGCGATGAACACTGAAGCTTTCTTT
- | - | 16 | TRBJ1-4 | TRBV4-1 | CASSPFPRRVNEKLFF | TGCGCCAGCAGCCCTTTCCCCCGCAGGGTTAATGAAAAACTGTTTTTT
few | - | 15 | TRBJ1-3 | TRBV20-1 | CSASPDSRSGNTIYF | TGCAGTGCTAGTCCGGACAGCCGGTCTGGAAACACCATATATTTT
- | - | 13 | TRBJ1-1 | TRBV15 | CATSVRGGTEAFF | TGTGCCACCAGCGTACGGGGAGGCACTGAAGCTTTCTTT
- | - | 20 | TRBJ1-2 | TRBV27 | CASKPTKAPTVGGRDYGYTF | TGTGCCAGCAAACCGACTAAAGCCCCTACAGTGGGGGGGCGCGACTATGGCTACACCTTC
- | TRBD2 | 19 | TRBJ2-1 | TRBV4-2 | CASSQGSPGTSASYNEQFF | TGTGCCAGCAGCCAAGGTAGCCCGGGGACTAGCGCCTCCTACAATGAGCAGTTCTTC
few | - | 10 | TRBJ1-2 | TRBV19 | CASSAYGYTF | TGTGCCAGTAGCGCGTATGGCTACACCTTC
- | - | 13 | TRBJ2-3 | TRBV9 | CASSLTSTDTQYF | TGTGCCAGCAGCTTAACTAGCACAGATACGCAGTATTTT
few | - | 16 | TRBJ2-1 | TRBV3-1/TRBV3-2 | CASSQGGQGFHNEQFF | TGTGCCAGCAGCCAAGGGGGCCAGGGGTTCCACAATGAGCAGTTCTTC
- | - | 12 | TRBJ2-3 | TRBV29-1 | CSVVLVADTQYF | TGCAGCGTTGTTCTAGTGGCAGATACGCAGTATTTT
once | TRBD1 | 16 | TRBJ1-4 | TRBV10-2 | CASSDAGQTSNEKLFF | TGCGCCAGCAGTGATGCGGGACAGACGTCGAACGAAAAACTGTTTTTT
- | - | 15 | TRBJ1-4 | TRBV6-5 | CASFNHRAKNEKLFF | TGTGCCAGCTTTAATCACAGGGCGAAGAATGAAAAACTGTTTTTT
once | - | 14 | TRBJ2-2 | TRBV5-6 | CASSLDLNTGELFF | TGTGCCAGCAGCTTGGATCTGAACACCGGGGAGCTGTTTTTT
- | - | 13 | TRBJ1-6 | TRBV5-8 | CASSFGGNSPLHF | TGTGCCAGCAGCTTCGGGGGTAATTCACCCCTCCACTTT
- | - | 15 | TRBJ2-1 | TRBV7-9 | CASSFGRDLYNEQFF | TGTGCCAGCAGCTTTGGAAGGGACTTATACAATGAGCAGTTCTTC
- | TRBD1 | 16 | TRBJ1-6 | TRBV18 | CASSPGQGAINSPLHF | TGTGCCAGCTCACCAGGACAGGGGGCGATCAATTCACCCCTCCACTTT
few | - | 18 | TRBJ1-6 | TRBV2 | CASSERGILLSYNSPLHF | TGTGCCAGCAGTGAAAGGGGAATTTTACTCTCCTATAATTCACCCCTCCACTTT
- | - | 12 | TRBJ1-2 | TRBV2 | CASVLGVSGYTF | TGTGCCAGCGTGTTAGGGGTTAGCGGCTACACCTTC
- | - | 14 | TRBJ1-3 | TRBV28 | CASSLSKPPSVIYF | TGTGCCAGCAGTTTATCGAAGCCACCCTCCGTCATATATTTT
- | TRBD1 | 14 | TRBJ1-4 | TRBV5-4 | CASSPTGGGGKLFF | TGTGCCAGCAGTCCCACAGGGGGCGGAGGAAAACTGTTTTTT
- | - | 13 | TRBJ1-1 | TRBV29-1 | CSVVRVGGTEAFF | TGCAGCGTTGTAAGGGTGGGGGGCACTGAAGCTTTCTTT
- | - | 12 | TRBJ2-3 | TRBV9 | CASSVSGDTQYF | TGTGCCAGCAGCGTGAGTGGAGATACGCAGTATTTT
- | - | 13 | TRBJ2-1 | TRBV18 | CASSSQGDNEQFF | TGTGCCAGCTCATCCCAAGGGGATAATGAGCAGTTCTTC
- | - | 13 | TRBJ2-7 | TRBV27 | CASSPVDSYEQYF | TGTGCCAGCAGCCCCGTGGACAGCTACGAGCAGTACTTC
once | - | 17 | TRBJ2-4 | TRBV21-1 | CASKSVQGKIAKNIQYF | TGTGCCAGCAAATCAGTACAGGGGAAGATAGCCAAAAACATTCAGTACTTC
- | TRBD1 | 16 | TRBJ2-2 | TRBV3-1/TRBV3-2 | CASSHIQNRGSGELFF | TGTGCCAGCAGCCACATTCAAAACAGGGGGTCCGGGGAGCTGTTTTTT
- | TRBD1 | 15 | TRBJ1-5 | TRBV7-2 | CASSPGTAGNQPQHF | TGTGCCAGCAGCCCTGGGACAGCCGGCAATCAGCCCCAGCATTTT
- | - | 16 | TRBJ1-1 | TRBV24-1 | CATSDPSGGRDTEAFF | TGTGCCACCAGTGATCCCTCCGGGGGGCGAGACACTGAAGCTTTCTTT
- | TRBD1 | 17 | TRBJ1-4 | TRBV5-4 | CASSPGQGGLTNEKLFF | TGTGCCAGCAGCCCGGGACAGGGGGGACTAACTAATGAAAAACTGTTTTTT
- | - | 16 | TRBJ2-1 | TRBV28 | CASSSRSASSYNEQFF | TGTGCCAGCAGTTCTAGGTCAGCGAGCTCCTACAATGAGCAGTTCTTC
- | - | 13 | TRBJ2-5 | TRBV7-9 | CASTTGSKETQYF | TGTGCCAGTACTACAGGGTCAAAAGAGACCCAGTACTTC
- | - | 14 | TRBJ1-1 | TRBV3-1/TRBV3-2 | CASSQVEGNTEAFF | TGTGCCAGCAGCCAAGTTGAGGGAAACACTGAAGCTTTCTTT
- | - | 13 | TRBJ2-5 | TRBV6-5 | CASSRAVQETQYF | TGTGCCAGCAGTCGAGCGGTACAAGAGACCCAGTACTTC
- | - | 13 | TRBJ1-1 | TRBV5-5 | CASSFQRATEAFF | TGTGCCAGCAGCTTCCAGAGGGCCACTGAAGCTTTCTTT
few | TRBD1 | 13 | TRBJ1-2 | TRBV18 | CASSSGQGNGYTF | TGTGCCAGCTCATCGGGACAGGGGAATGGCTACACCTTC
- | TRBD2 | 15 | TRBJ2-5 | TRBV5-6 | CASSLVAGGQETQYF | TGTGCCAGCAGCTTGGTAGCGGGGGGGCAAGAGACCCAGTACTTC
- | - | 16 | TRBJ1-1 | TRBV28 | CASSLHLTGLNTEAFF | TGTGCCAGCAGTCTACACCTGACAGGTCTGAACACTGAAGCTTTCTTT
- | TRBD1 | 15 | TRBJ2-7 | TRBV28 | CASSFPFGQGYEQYF | TGTGCCAGCAGCTTTCCGTTCGGACAGGGCTACGAGCAGTACTTC
- | - | 15 | TRBJ2-5 | TRBV3-1/TRBV3-2 | CASSQMTGPQETQYF | TGTGCCAGCAGCCAAATGACAGGCCCCCAAGAGACCCAGTACTTC